The 24 T cell receptor beta chains given below trace back to one sample, sequenced in a study of T cell repertoires in cytomegalovirus infection (dated by TCRdb to 2018 to 2020). These receptors are not linked to any known antigen. Sequenced using an Illumina HiSeq 1500. TCRdb ran its own pipeline on the public reads, namely fastp trimming at Q25 and MiXCR clone calling, and kept in-frame beta chains. Entries that share a CDR3 protein sequence are merged under the most common genes and DNA. The sample table contains about 470,000 distinct CDR3 sequences; only one count was recorded for approximately 42% of them. About 39% of the sample comes from the top ten. The sample's treatment or condition label, decoded: in vitro stimulation with specific CMV peptide epitopes to enrich CMV-specific T cells. The material sequenced was cultured PBMCs, taken from culture after CMV antigen stimulation. Receptors originate from a human donor in good health (CMV status not recorded). Some clones in this sample may be carry-over from other donors' samples.

The chain combines TRBV7-8 with TRBJ2-1; the D gene is possibly TRBD2 (6 bases). Germline loops: CDR1 SGHVS, CDR2 FQNEAQ. This CDR3 is 15 amino acids long. The V end lost 0 bases, the J end lost 10 bases, and 16 bases lay between the germline ends. The CDR3, as DNA: TGTGCCAGCAGCTTAGCGGGCGGGAAGGTTTGGGAGCAGTTCTTC. It encodes CASSLAGGKVWEQFF.

This clonotype turned up a few times. This sequence joins TRBV7-6 and TRBJ2-1; possible D gene TRBD2, 6 bases. CDR3 length: 13 amino acids. The germline V gene encodes CDR1 SGHVS and CDR2 FNYEAQ. V was pared by 3 bases and J by 5 bases, with 8 bases between. Here the CDR3 reads CASSFAGNNEQFF. The CDR3 DNA reads as TGTGCCAGCAGCTTCGCGGGAAACAATGAGCAGTTCTTC.

This clonotype was observed at least ten times. The chain uses TRBV19 and TRBJ1-1, with D possibly being TRBD1 (5 bases). Germline V gene lookup returns CDR1 LNHDA and CDR2 SQIVND (reference sequence). The CDR3 has 15 residues. With 5 bases removed from V and 3 bases from J, the gap between germline ends came to 16 bases. The CDR3 loop reads CASSEWDPEYTEAFF. The CDR3 DNA reads TGTGCCAGTAGTGAATGGGACCCTGAGTACACTGAAGCTTTCTTT. Drawing the rest from reference TRBV19 and TRBJ1-1, the complete variable domain is DGGITQSPKYLFRKEGQNVTLSCEQNLNHDAMYWYRQDPGQGLRLIYYSQIVNDFQKGDIAEGYSVSREKKESFPLTVTSAQKNPTAFYLCASSEWDPEYTEAFFGQGTRLTVV.

This clonotype showed up many times. The chain carries TRBV7-2 and TRBJ2-3; TRBD2 might be the D (6 bases). V shed 5 bases and J shed 2 bases, with 11 bases lying between them. Germline CDR1 SGHTA, CDR2 FQGNSA. The CDR3 totals 14 residues. CDR3 nucleotide sequence: TGTGCCAGCAGCCAGCGGACTAACACAGATACGCAGTATTTT. Translated: CASSQRTNTDTQYF.

CDR3 protein: CASSEGGRATYEQYF. The CDR3 nucleotides read TGTGCCAGCAGTGAAGGTGGGAGGGCCACCTACGAGCAGTACTTC. The chain is built from TRBV6-1 and TRBJ2-7; 7 positions match TRBD2. J was trimmed by 2 bases and V by 1 base; bases with no gene match: 5. CDR3 size: 15 residues. Germline V gene sequence: CDR1 MNHNS, CDR2 SASEGT.

This clonotype came up a few times. The chain employs TRBV27 and TRBJ2-7, with TRBD2 as a possible D gene (5 bases). This CDR3 spans 14 amino acids. Germline CDR1 and CDR2: MNHEY and SMNVEV (reference sequence). V was shortened by 5 bases and J by 4 bases, with 15 bases between the two germline ends. The CDR3 coding sequence is TGTGCCAGCAGTCCGGAGGCTGGTCGTTACGAGCAGTACTTC. Its protein product is CASSPEAGRYEQYF.

This clonotype was seen only once. This rearrangement joins TRBV4-3 to TRBJ2-5, with TRBD1 as a possible D gene (5 bases). Germline CDR1 reads LGHNA; CDR2 reads YSLEER. The germline V and J ends were trimmed by 3 bases and 0 bases, with 17 bases remaining between them. CDR3 length: 17 residues. DNA of the CDR3: TGCGCCAGCAGCCAGGCGAGCGTGGGGCTGTACCAAGAGACCCAGTACTTC. Residues: CASSQASVGLYQETQYF.

CDR3 nucleotide sequence: TGTGCCAGCAGTAATCCCGGGGCTATTCTCGAGCAGTTCTTC. It encodes CASSNPGAILEQFF. V and J are TRBV25-1 and TRBJ2-1; either TRBD1 or TRBD2 may fit D (5 bases each). Trimming removed 5 bases from V and 10 bases from J, with 18 bases in between. Germline V CDR1 and CDR2: MGHDK, SYGVNS. The CDR3 runs 14 residues.

In its sample, this clonotype was seen a few times. V usage is TRBV7-9 and J usage is TRBJ2-3; 7 bases agree with TRBD2. In germline, CDR1 is SEHNR, CDR2 FQNEAQ (reference sequence). The CDR3 extends over 16 amino acids. V trimming: 5 bases; J trimming: 2 bases; junction bases outside the gene matches: 10. The CDR3 bases are TGTGCCAGCAGCCCCCGACGTACTAGCGCCACAGATACGCAGTATTTT. It encodes CASSPRRTSATDTQYF.

There are a few counts of this clonotype. The chain uses TRBV12-3 or TRBV12-4 and TRBJ2-2, with a possible D match to TRBD1 (6 bases). The CDR3 loop spans 15 amino acids. The germline V and J ends were trimmed by 6 bases and 5 bases, with 16 bases remaining between them. Here the CDR3 reads CASSFSGTTTGELFF. CDR3 nucleotide sequence: TGTGCCAGCAGCTTTAGTGGGACAACAACCGGGGAGCTGTTTTTT.

The V and J genes are TRBV7-2 and TRBJ2-5; weak D call: TRBD2 (5 bases). V dropped 1 base and J dropped 1 base, with 7 bases sitting between them. The CDR3 spans 14 residues. Germline assignment: CDR1 SGHTA and CDR2 FQGNSA. The CDR3 loop reads CASSLDLAQETQYF. CDR3 in DNA: TGTGCCAGCAGCTTAGACCTAGCCCAAGAGACCCAGTACTTC. Combining the CDR3 with reference TRBV7-2 and TRBJ2-5 gives the whole variable domain GAGVSQSPSNKVTEKGKDVELRCDPISGHTALYWYRQSLGQGLEFLIYFQGNSAPDKSGLPSDRFSAERTGGSVSTLTIQRTQQEDSAVYLCASSLDLAQETQYFGPGTRLLVL.

V is TRBV7-9 and J is TRBJ2-6, with no clear D. Germline CDR1 reads SEHNR; CDR2 reads FQNEAQ (reference sequence). The CDR3 extends over 16 amino acids. The V end was cut by 6 bases, the J end by 0 bases, with 12 bases between. The CDR3 bases are TGTGCCAGCAGTACCTTAACGAGCTCTGGGGCCAACGTCCTGACTTTC. It encodes CASSTLTSSGANVLTF.

V gene TRBV5-4 combines with J gene TRBJ2-5; 15 bases are a match to TRBD2. The trim removed 4 bases at V and 4 bases at J, leaving 5 bases unmatched. The CDR3 runs to 16 residues. The germline gives CDR1 SGHNT, CDR2 YYREEE (reference sequence). CDR3 residues: CASSTGLAGGGETQYF. The CDR3, as DNA: TGTGCCAGCAGCACGGGACTAGCGGGAGGCGGAGAGACCCAGTACTTC.

The chain uses TRBV7-2 and TRBJ1-4; no clear D. The CDR3 has 12 amino acids. Trimming left V 5 bases short and J 8 bases short, with 9 bases between. Germline lookup yields CDR1 SGHTA and CDR2 FQGNSA. The CDR3 DNA sequence: TGTGCCAGCAGCGACCAGGAGGAAAAACTGTTTTTT. Protein product: CASSDQEEKLFF.

This chain connects TRBV3-1 to TRBJ2-5; 10 positions agree with TRBD2. The CDR3 sequence is 17 residues long. The germline gives CDR1 LGHDT, CDR2 YNNKEL (reference sequence). The V and J ends lost 0 bases and 1 base, in that order; junction bases with no gene match: 5. DNA for the CDR3: TGTGCCAGCAGCCAAGATGTTCAGCGGGGGGGCCAAGAGACCCAGTACTTC. It yields the protein CASSQDVQRGGQETQYF.

The rearrangement joins TRBV7-2 to TRBJ1-5, with a tentative D call TRBD1 (5 bases). This CDR3 region has 15 residues. Germline V gene lookup returns CDR1 SGHTA and CDR2 FQGNSA. V lost 5 bases, J lost 2 bases, and 13 bases lay in between. The CDR3 region has the DNA TGTGCCAGCAGCCTCGCGGGGGTAGGCAATCAGCCCCAGCATTTT. Encoded protein: CASSLAGVGNQPQHF.

This clonotype was observed a few times. V gene TRBV28 combines with J gene TRBJ1-5; D gene uncertain. Trimming removed 8 bases from V and 4 bases from J, with 9 bases in between. This CDR3 is built from 12 residues. Looked up from germline, CDR1 is MDHEN and CDR2 is SYDVKM. The CDR3 sequence: CASSVINQPQHF. As DNA, the CDR3 is TGTGCCAGCTCGGTTATAAATCAGCCCCAGCATTTT.

This rearrangement joins TRBV7-6 to TRBJ2-1; D possibly corresponds to TRBD2 (6 bases). Germline V CDR1 and CDR2: SGHVS, FNYEAQ. The CDR3 length is 15 residues. V was shortened by 4 bases and J by 0 bases, with 10 bases between the two germline ends. The CDR3 loop is CASSSWTNSYNEQFF. The CDR3, as DNA: TGTGCCAGCAGCTCGTGGACTAACTCCTACAATGAGCAGTTCTTC.

This clonotype was recorded a few times. This chain links TRBV4-3 with TRBJ2-3, with D possibly called TRBD1 or TRBD2 (5 bases each). The V and J ends lost 0 bases and 3 bases respectively, with 16 bases between them. Germline V gene lookup returns CDR1 LGHNA and CDR2 YSLEER. The CDR3 totals 17 residues. CDR3 residues: CASSQDDYRDGTDTQYF. The CDR3 DNA reads as TGCGCCAGCAGCCAAGATGACTACCGGGACGGGACAGATACGCAGTATTTT.

The chain combines TRBV7-4 with TRBJ2-7; D possibly corresponds to TRBD1 (5 bases). Trimming cost V 6 bases and J 2 bases, with 20 bases left between them. This CDR3 region has 16 residues. CDR1 and CDR2 from the germline V gene are SGHVT and SQSDAQ. CDR3 sequence (DNA): TGTGCCAGCAGATCTTCCCAGGGTTCTAGAACCTACGAGCAGTACTTC. Protein product: CASRSSQGSRTYEQYF. The full variable domain, in which reference TRBV7-4 and TRBJ2-7 provide the parts outside the CDR3, is GAGVSQSPRYKVAKRGRDVALRCDSISGHVTLYWYRQTLGQGSEVLTYSQSDAQRDKSGRPSGRFSAERPERSVSTLKIQRTEQGDSAVYLCASRSSQGSRTYEQYFGPGTRLTVT.

V and J are TRBV3-1 and TRBJ2-6; 10 bases map to TRBD1. The germline V gene has CDR1 LGHDT and CDR2 YNNKEL (reference sequence). Trimming cost V 3 bases and J 2 bases; bases outside gene matches: 4. The CDR3 is 17 residues long. In DNA form, the CDR3 reads TGTGCCAGCAGCCAGACCGACAGGGGGCCTGGGGCCAACGTCCTGACTTTC. It is translated as CASSQTDRGPGANVLTF. The full variable domain, its missing parts supplied by reference TRBV3-1 and TRBJ2-6, is DTAVSQTPKYLVTQMGNDKSIKCEQNLGHDTMYWYKQDSKKFLKIMFSYNNKELIINETVPNRFSPKSPDKAHLNLHINSLELGDSAVYFCASSQTDRGPGANVLTFGAGSRLTVL.

This rearrangement joins TRBV18 to TRBJ2-5; possibly TRBD2 for D (6 bases). This CDR3 has 14 residues. With 6 bases removed from V and 3 bases from J, the gap between germline ends came to 14 bases. Germline V lookup: CDR1 KGHSH, CDR2 LQKENI. The CDR3 is CASSEASAKETQYF. CDR3 DNA sequence: TGTGCCAGCTCGGAGGCTAGCGCTAAAGAGACCCAGTACTTC.

Details on this clonotype: Being one base from a much bigger clone, this may be a read error. This sequence joins TRBV7-6 and TRBJ2-2, with 9 bases aligning to TRBD1. The ends lost 4 bases at V and 4 bases at J; junction bases unmatched: 7. Germline CDR1 reads SGHVS; CDR2 reads FNYEAQ. The CDR3 loop spans 16 amino acids. The CDR3 sequence is CASSSTGGAGTGELFF. The DNA of the CDR3 is TGTGCCAGCAGCTCCACAGGGGGCGCGGGCACCGGGGAGCTGTTTTTT.

This chain links TRBV28 with TRBJ1-1; tentative D call: TRBD1 (5 bases). Germline-derived CDR1 and CDR2 are MDHEN and SYDVKM. CDR3 length: 15 amino acids. Trimming cost V 7 bases and J 6 bases, with 21 bases left between them. CDR3 residues: CASTRTLGGIAEAFF. The CDR3 region has the DNA TGTGCCAGCACCAGAACTTTGGGGGGAATTGCTGAAGCTTTCTTT. The complete variable domain, with remaining parts taken from reference TRBV28 and TRBJ1-1, reads DVKVTQSSRYLVKRTGEKVFLECVQDMDHENMFWYRQDPGLGLRLIYFSYDVKMKEKGDIPEGYSVSREKKERFSLILESASTNQTSMYLCASTRTLGGIAEAFFGQGTRLTVV.